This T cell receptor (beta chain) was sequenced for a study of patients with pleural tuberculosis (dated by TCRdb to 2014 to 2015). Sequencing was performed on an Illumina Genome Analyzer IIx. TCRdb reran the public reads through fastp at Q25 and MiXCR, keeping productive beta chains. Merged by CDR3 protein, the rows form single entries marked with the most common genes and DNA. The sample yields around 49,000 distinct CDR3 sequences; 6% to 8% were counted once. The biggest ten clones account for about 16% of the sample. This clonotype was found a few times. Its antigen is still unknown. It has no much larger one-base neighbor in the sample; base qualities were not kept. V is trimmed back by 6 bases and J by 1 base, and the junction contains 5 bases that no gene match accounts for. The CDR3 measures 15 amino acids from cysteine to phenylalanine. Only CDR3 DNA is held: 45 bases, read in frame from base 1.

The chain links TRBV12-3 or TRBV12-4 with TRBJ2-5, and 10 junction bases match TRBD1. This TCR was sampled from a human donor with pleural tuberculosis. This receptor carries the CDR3 CASSLRTGGQETQYF. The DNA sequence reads TGTGCCAGCAGCCTACGGACAGGGGGCCAAGAGACCCAGTACTTC.